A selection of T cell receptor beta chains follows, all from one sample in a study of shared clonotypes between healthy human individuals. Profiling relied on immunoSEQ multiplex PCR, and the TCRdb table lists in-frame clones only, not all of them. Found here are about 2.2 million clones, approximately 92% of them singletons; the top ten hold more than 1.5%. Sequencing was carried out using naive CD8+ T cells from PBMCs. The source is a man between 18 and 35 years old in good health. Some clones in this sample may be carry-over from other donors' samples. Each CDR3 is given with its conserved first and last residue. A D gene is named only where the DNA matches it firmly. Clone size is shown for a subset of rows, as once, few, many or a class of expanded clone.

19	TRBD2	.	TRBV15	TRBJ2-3	CATSSPLAGESRGGDTQYF	TGTGCCACCAGCAGTCCGTTAGCGGGAGAGTCTCGAGGGGGGGATACGCAGTATTTT
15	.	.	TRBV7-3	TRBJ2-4	CASSLGAGDKNIQYF	TGTGCCAGCAGCTTGGGGGCTGGGGACAAAAACATTCAGTACTTC
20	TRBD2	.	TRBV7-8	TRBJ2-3	CASSSRGGLAGEGSPDTQYF	TGTGCCAGCAGCTCTCGCGGGGGACTAGCGGGAGAAGGGTCCCCAGATACGCAGTATTTT
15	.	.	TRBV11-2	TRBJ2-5	CASSLGGGAGETQYF	TGTGCCAGCAGCTTAGGAGGGGGGGCTGGGGAGACCCAGTACTTC
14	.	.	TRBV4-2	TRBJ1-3	CASSPGGFGNTIYF	TGTGCCAGCAGCCCTGGGGGTTTTGGAAACACCATATATTTT
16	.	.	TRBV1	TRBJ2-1	CTSSRVAGGPIEEQFF	TGCACCAGCAGCCGAGTAGCGGGAGGGCCGATAGAAGAGCAGTTCTTC
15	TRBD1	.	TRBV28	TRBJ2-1	CASSFGTGGYNEQFF	TGTGCCAGCAGTTTTGGGACAGGGGGGTACAATGAGCAGTTCTTC
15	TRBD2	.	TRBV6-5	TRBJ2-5	CASRNLAGARETQYF	TGTGCCAGCAGGAACCTAGCGGGAGCGCGGGAGACCCAGTACTTC
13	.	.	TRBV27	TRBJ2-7	CASSPLFSYEQYF	TGTGCCAGCAGTCCACTCTTCAGCTACGAGCAGTACTTC
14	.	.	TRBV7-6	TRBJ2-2	CASSPEVGTGELFF	TGTGCCAGCAGCCCCGAGGTGGGCACCGGGGAGCTGTTTTTT
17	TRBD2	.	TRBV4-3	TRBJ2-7	CASSQDRSVSGSYEQYF	TGCGCCAGCAGCCAAGATAGGTCGGTTAGCGGGAGTTACGAGCAGTACTTC
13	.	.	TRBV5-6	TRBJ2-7	CASSHSFAYEQYF	TGTGCCAGCAGCCATTCATTCGCCTACGAGCAGTACTTC
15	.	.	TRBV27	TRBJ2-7	CASSLGGGETYEQYF	TGTGCCAGCAGTTTAGGTGGAGGGGAGACCTACGAGCAGTACTTC
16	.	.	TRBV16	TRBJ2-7	CASSQSWGLTIYEQYF	TGTGCCAGCAGCCAATCGTGGGGCCTCACTATCTACGAGCAGTACTTC
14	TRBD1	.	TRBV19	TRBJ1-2	CASSTRGSNYGYTF	TGTGCCAGTAGTACCAGGGGGTCGAACTATGGCTACACCTTC
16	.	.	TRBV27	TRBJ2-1	CASSLTSGYSYNEQFF	TGTGCCAGCAGTTTAACCAGCGGGTACTCCTACAATGAGCAGTTCTTC
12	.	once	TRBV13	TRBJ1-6	CASSLGGSPLHF	TGTGCCAGCAGCTTAGGGGGTTCACCCCTCCACTTT
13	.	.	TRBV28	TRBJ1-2	CASSLRPEYGYTF	TGTGCCAGCAGTTTAAGGCCGGAATATGGCTACACCTTC